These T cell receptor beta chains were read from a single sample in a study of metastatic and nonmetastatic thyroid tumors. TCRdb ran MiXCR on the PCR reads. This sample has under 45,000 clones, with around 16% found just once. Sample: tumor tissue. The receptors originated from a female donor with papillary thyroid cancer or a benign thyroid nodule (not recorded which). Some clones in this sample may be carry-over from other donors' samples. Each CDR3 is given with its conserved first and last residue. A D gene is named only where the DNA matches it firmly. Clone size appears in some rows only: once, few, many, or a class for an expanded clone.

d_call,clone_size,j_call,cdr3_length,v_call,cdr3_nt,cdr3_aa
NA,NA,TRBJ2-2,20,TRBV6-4,TGTGCCAGCACGAAACACACCACGGACAAACGGACAGAAGTAAACGGGGAGCTGTTTTTT,CASTKHTTDKRTEVNGELFF
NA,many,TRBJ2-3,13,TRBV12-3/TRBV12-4,TGTGCCAGCAGTTGGGGTGGGCCAGATACGCAGTATTTT,CASSWGGPDTQYF
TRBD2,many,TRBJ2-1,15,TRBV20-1,TGCAGTGCTACCCGGGGAGCGGGAGTGGGTGATGAGCAGTTCTTC,CSATRGAGVGDEQFF
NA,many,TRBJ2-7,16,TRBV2,TGTGCCAGCAGATCCCCTTCAGGGCCCGCAAACTACGAGCAGTACTTC,CASRSPSGPANYEQYF
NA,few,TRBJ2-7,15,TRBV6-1,TGTGCCAGCAATCTCGGTATGGACAGCTTATACGAGCAGTACTTC,CASNLGMDSLYEQYF
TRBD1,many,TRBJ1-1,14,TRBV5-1,TGCGCCAGCAGTCAGGGGGCAGGGAACACTGAAGCTTTCTTT,CASSQGAGNTEAFF
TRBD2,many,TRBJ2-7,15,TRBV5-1,TGCGCCAGCAGTCAAAGCGGGAGAGGATCCTACGAGCAGTACTTC,CASSQSGRGSYEQYF
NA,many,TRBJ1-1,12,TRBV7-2,TGTGCCAGCAGCACTTATAACACTGAAGCTTTCTTT,CASSTYNTEAFF
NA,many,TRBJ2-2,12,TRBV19,TGTGCCAGTAGAGAGGGGGTCGGGGAGCTGTTTTTT,CASREGVGELFF
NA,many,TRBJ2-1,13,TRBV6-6,TGTGCCAGCAGTTACCCGGACGACAATGAGCAGTTCTTC,CASSYPDDNEQFF
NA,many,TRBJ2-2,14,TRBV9,TGTGCCAGCAGCGTAGCTCCTCAAGGCGGGGAGCTGTTTTTT,CASSVAPQGGELFF
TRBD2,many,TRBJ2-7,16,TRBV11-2,TGTGCCAGCAGCTTAGATTCGGGAGGGTTGGGTAACGAGCAGTACTTC,CASSLDSGGLGNEQYF
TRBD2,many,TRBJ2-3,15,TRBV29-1,TGCAGCGTTGATCTGGGACTAGCGGTCACAGATACGCAGTATTTT,CSVDLGLAVTDTQYF
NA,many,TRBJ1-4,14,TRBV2,TGTGCCAGCAGTGAGTTGGACACACCGATAAAACTGTTTTTT,CASSELDTPIKLFF
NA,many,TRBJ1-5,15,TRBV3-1,TGTGCCAGCAGCCAAGATGCCCAGGGAAGCCAGCCCCAGCATTTT,CASSQDAQGSQPQHF
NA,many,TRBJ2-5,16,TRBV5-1,TGCGCCAGCAGCTCGACGCTCGGAGGCACCGGGGAGACCCAGTACTTC,CASSSTLGGTGETQYF
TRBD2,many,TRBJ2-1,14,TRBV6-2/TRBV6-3,TGTGCCAGCAGGGGGACTAGCGAATACAATGAGCAGTTCTTC,CASRGTSEYNEQFF
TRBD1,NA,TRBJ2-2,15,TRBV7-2,TGTGCCAGCAGCTTACCGGGACAGGACACCGGGGAGCTGTTTTTT,CASSLPGQDTGELFF
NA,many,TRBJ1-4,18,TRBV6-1,TGTGCCAGCAGTGAGGGCTACGGGGCCAGGGGTTTTGGTGAAAAACTGTTTTTT,CASSEGYGARGFGEKLFF
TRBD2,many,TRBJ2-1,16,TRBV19,TGTGCCAGTAGTATTAAGGGTAGCGGGATCTACAATGAGCAGTTCTTC,CASSIKGSGIYNEQFF
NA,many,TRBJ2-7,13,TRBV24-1,TGTGCCACCAGTGATTCGGCTTTCTACGAGCAGTACTTC,CATSDSAFYEQYF
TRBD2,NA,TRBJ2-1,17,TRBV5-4,TGTGCCAGCAGCTTGGGGCTCGGGAGGACCTCCTACAATGAGCAGTTCTTC,CASSLGLGRTSYNEQFF
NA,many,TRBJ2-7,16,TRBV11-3,TGTGCCAGCAGCTTCCCTGGGCAGGGGCTCTCCTACGAGCAGTACTTC,CASSFPGQGLSYEQYF
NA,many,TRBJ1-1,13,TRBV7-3,TGTGCCAGCAGCTTAAAGGTGAACACTGAAGCTTTCTTT,CASSLKVNTEAFF
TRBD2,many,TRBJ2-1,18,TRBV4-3,TGCGCCAGCAGCCAAGACGGGACTAGCGGGAGTATCTACAATGAGCAGTTCTTC,CASSQDGTSGSIYNEQFF
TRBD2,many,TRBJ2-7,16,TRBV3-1,TGTGCCAGCAGCCAAGATACGGCTAGCGGGAGTTACGAGCAGTACTTC,CASSQDTASGSYEQYF
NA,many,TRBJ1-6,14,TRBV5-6,TGTGCCAGCAGCTTGGATCCCAGAAATTCACCCCTCCACTTT,CASSLDPRNSPLHF
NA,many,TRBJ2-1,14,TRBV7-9,TGTGCCAGCACTTCGCGGGACAACTACAATGGGCAGTTCTTC,CASTSRDNYNGQFF